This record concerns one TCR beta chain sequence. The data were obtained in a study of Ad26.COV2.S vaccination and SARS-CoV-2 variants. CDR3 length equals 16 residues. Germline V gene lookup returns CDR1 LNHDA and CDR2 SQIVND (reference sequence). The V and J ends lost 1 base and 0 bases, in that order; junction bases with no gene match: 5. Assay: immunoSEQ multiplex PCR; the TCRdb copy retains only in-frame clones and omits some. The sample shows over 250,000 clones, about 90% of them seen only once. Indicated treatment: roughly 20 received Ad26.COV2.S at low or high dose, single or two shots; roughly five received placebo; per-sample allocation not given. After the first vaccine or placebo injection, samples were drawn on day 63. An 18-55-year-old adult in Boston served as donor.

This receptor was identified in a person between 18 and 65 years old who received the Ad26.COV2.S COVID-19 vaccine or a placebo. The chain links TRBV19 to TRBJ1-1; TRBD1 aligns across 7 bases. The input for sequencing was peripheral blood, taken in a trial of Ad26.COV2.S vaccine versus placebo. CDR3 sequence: CASSIGSTGMNTEAFF. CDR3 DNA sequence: TGTGCCAGTAGTATAGGCTCGACAGGGATGAACACTGAAGCTTTCTTT.